This T cell receptor beta chain emerged from a study of Graves' ophthalmopathy and Graves' hyperthyroidism. RNA transcripts served as template for amplifying TCR beta CDR3 sequences. The authors performed first-round RT-PCR with HTBI primers and then a second-round multiplex PCR. TCRdb fed the multiplex PCR reads into MiXCR, producing one record per CDR3 protein. The repertoire consists of about 740,000 distinct CDR3 sequences, with 35% to 50% occurring once and the leading ten covering 40% to 55%. Active ophthalmopathy (CAS at least 3, NOSPECS at least 4), lasting under 3 months. Thyroid ultrasound, orbital computed tomography, TRAb, serum thyroxine and clinical symptoms formed the basis of diagnosis. Per the germline V gene, CDR1 is SGDLS and CDR2 is YYNGEE. The CDR3 covers 14 residues. The ends were cut back, 4 bases at V and 5 bases at J, with 13 bases in the middle. Many counts were recorded for this clonotype.

The TCR sequence derives from an adult man with Graves' ophthalmopathy. The V and J genes are TRBV9 and TRBJ1-5; D gene uncertain. The sequenced material came from peripheral blood. The DNA for the CDR3 is TGTGCCAGCAGCCGTAGGTTGGGAGATCAGCCCCAGCATTTT. It is translated as CASSRRLGDQPQHF.